This T cell receptor beta chain originates from a study of T cells after posttransplantation cyclophosphamide. Assay: immunoSEQ multiplex PCR; the TCRdb copy retains only in-frame clones and omits some. The sample lists 66,000 or so clones; 90% to 95% were seen once. Study observations and caveats: Donor CD8+ memory clones often dominated recipient blood repertoires at later times. Skin or GI-infiltrating T cells shared few TRB sequences with blood.

CDR1 and CDR2 from the germline V gene are SEHNR and FQNEAQ (reference sequence). The CDR3 has 15 amino acids. V shed 5 bases and J shed 2 bases, with 15 bases lying between them. As for this clone: What it recognizes is unknown.

The chain uses TRBV7-9 and TRBJ1-2, with D hard to call. This TCR was sampled from a young woman in good health and a related stem cell transplant donor. Material for sequencing was PBMCs. The chain's CDR3 is CASSSVKGGNYGYTF. The CDR3 coding sequence is TGTGCCAGCAGCAGTGTTAAAGGAGGCAACTATGGCTACACCTTC.